This T cell receptor (beta chain) was captured in a study of T cells in Graves' hyperthyroidism and ophthalmopathy. Study-wide background: Specimen type is peripheral blood, collected at initial diagnosis prior to any treatment.

This clonotype was recorded at least ten times. Amplified TCR beta CDR3 regions derived from RNA transcripts. First-round RT-PCR of the TCR CDR3 relied on the HTBI primer set. TCRdb re-analysed the multiplex PCR reads in MiXCR, keeping a single row per CDR3 protein. This table holds some 770,000 distinct CDR3 sequences, less than 20% found once. The CDR3 contains 16 residues. V trimming: 5 bases; J trimming: 4 bases; junction bases outside the gene matches: 8. Germline CDR1 MDHEN, CDR2 SYDVKM. The chain combines TRBV28 with TRBJ2-1, with TRBD2 identical over 10 bases. Sample: blood. The receptor's source is a man between 18 and 35 years old with Graves' hyperthyroidism. CDR3 nucleotide sequence: TGTGCCAGCAGTCCCCTATCTAGCGGGAGATACAATGAGCAGTTCTTC. Translation: CASSPLSSGRYNEQFF.